A selection of T cell receptor beta chains follows, all from one sample in a study of T cells in localized non-small cell lung cancer. Assay used: immunoSEQ multiplex PCR; TCRdb lists only in-frame clones, some missing. The sample lists 60,000 to 65,000 clones, around 90% seen once, with around 1.8% in the top ten. The sequencing used peripheral blood, collected before any cancer treatment. These receptors originate from a woman aged 35-75 years with stage I lung adenocarcinoma. Both conserved end residues are part of each CDR3. Each record gives: J gene, V gene, CDR3 protein.

TRBJ2-1	TRBV29-1	CSGRDRGNNEQFF
TRBJ1-1	TRBV5-1	CASSFVGDTEAFF
TRBJ2-1	TRBV7-9	CASSSPGLEQFF
TRBJ2-5	TRBV4-2	CASSQEVQAGGETQYF
TRBJ1-5	TRBV15	CATSRDWGQGNQPQHF
TRBJ2-6	TRBV28	CASSLGLAGGAGANVLTF
TRBJ1-2	TRBV7-2	CASSLEVRGYTF
TRBJ2-2	TRBV30	CASDREVSGRGKTGELFF
TRBJ1-1	TRBV10-1	CANSESGDYTEAFF
TRBJ1-2	TRBV6-5	CASSYSTGLGNYGYTF
TRBJ2-1	TRBV29-1	CSVEGRWGQGLYNEQFF
TRBJ1-1	TRBV5-5	CASSYTGNTEAFF
TRBJ2-7	TRBV19	CASRGSVEYEQYF
TRBJ1-6	TRBV10-3	CAISERGTGSPLHF
TRBJ2-5	TRBV9	CASSPTSGGARKTQYF
TRBJ2-3	TRBV5-1	CASSLERGPRTDTQYF
TRBJ1-3	TRBV9	CASSPEGRGNTIYF
TRBJ1-1	TRBV5-1	CASTLSGGTEAFF
TRBJ1-2	TRBV14	CASSQHMSPSGYTF
TRBJ2-7	TRBV19	CASSINVRDEQYF
TRBJ2-1	TRBV6-1	CASRERWEGFFGSHNEQFF
TRBJ1-4	TRBV6-1	CASSEAGPKLFF
TRBJ2-2	TRBV12-5	CASGLMVAGGTGELFF
TRBJ1-1	TRBV19	CASSAQGSSTEAFF
TRBJ1-5	TRBV28	CASSGSGTLVGQPQHF
TRBJ1-1	TRBV28	CASSFNWRRGRMNTEAFF
TRBJ2-5	TRBV7-8	CASSLAPRLTQYF
TRBJ1-5	TRBV28	CASSLGGATGDSQPQHF
TRBJ2-6	TRBV30	CAWSVQGAWGANVLTF
TRBJ2-7	TRBV27	CASRFSMGHEQYF
TRBJ2-7	TRBV7-2	CASSFSLRVRSPHEQYF
TRBJ2-7	TRBV14	CASSSRDRVSHEQYF
TRBJ2-5	TRBV5-1	CASSERGEETQYF
TRBJ1-1	TRBV7-2	CASGLPANTEAFF
TRBJ2-7	TRBV19	CASSIKIGYEQYF
TRBJ1-1	TRBV7-2	CASSSNMYSTEAFF
TRBJ2-4	TRBV5-4	CASSSDRGAKNIQYF